These 14 T cell receptor beta chains share one sample of origin, sequenced in a study of T cell repertoires in cytomegalovirus infection (dated by TCRdb to the late 2010s). The data were produced on an Illumina HiSeq 1500. TCRdb redid the processing of the public reads, applying fastp at Q25 and MiXCR, and retained in-frame beta chains. CDR3 protein duplicates are merged, each entry listing the most common genes and DNA. Counted in this sample were about 300,000 distinct CDR3 sequences; roughly 9.3% of them appeared once. Around 2.6% of the sample comes from the top ten. The sequenced material came from PBMCs. The receptors here all came from a human donor in good health (CMV status not recorded). Some clones in this sample may be carry-over from other donors' samples.

The table lists this clonotype with many counts. This rearrangement joins TRBV7-9 to TRBJ2-1; no clear D. Germline assignment: CDR1 SEHNR and CDR2 FQNEAQ (reference sequence). Trimming took off 5 bases at V and 12 bases at J, with 17 bases between the two ends. The CDR3 loop spans 13 amino acids. This chain's CDR3 is CASSPRPRERQFF. The CDR3 DNA follows: TGTGCCAGCAGCCCCCGTCCCCGAGAAAGGCAGTTCTTC.

The chain carries TRBV5-1 and TRBJ2-6; no clear D gene. Germline lookup yields CDR1 SGHRS and CDR2 YFSETQ. V was trimmed by 0 bases and J by 9 bases, leaving 4 bases between them. There are 12 residues in the CDR3. The CDR3 protein is CASSLEGNVLTF. Written as DNA, the CDR3 is TGCGCCAGCAGCTTGGAAGGCAACGTCCTGACTTTC.

At least ten counts were recorded for this clonotype. The chain couples TRBV28 to TRBJ1-2, with no clear D. Per germline, CDR1 MDHEN and CDR2 SYDVKM. The ends were cut back, 6 bases at V and 8 bases at J, with 10 bases in the middle. The CDR3 covers 11 residues. The CDR3 protein is CASSGGVGYTF. The CDR3 DNA sequence: TGTGCCAGCAGCGGAGGCGTGGGCTACACCTTC.

This clonotype was recorded many times. This CDR3 is CASSIHRTRYNSPLHF. The DNA for the CDR3 is TGTGCCAGTAGTATCCATAGGACAAGATATAATTCACCCCTCCACTTT. V is TRBV19 and J is TRBJ1-6; weak D call: TRBD1 (5 bases). CDR3 length: 16 amino acids. V was cut by 3 bases and J by 4 bases, with 13 bases left in between. Germline values: CDR1 LNHDA, CDR2 SQIVND (reference sequence).

For this clonotype: Since a much larger clone is just one base distant, this may be a read error. The J gene is TRBJ1-1, the V gene TRBV28; D call uncertain. V gave up 7 bases and J gave up 1 base, with 13 bases separating them. The CDR3 consists of 14 residues. Per germline, CDR1 MDHEN and CDR2 SYDVKM. Here the CDR3 reads CASNLPERNTEAFF. CDR3 nucleotide sequence: TGTGCCAGCAACCTCCCGGAGAGGAACACTGAAGCTTTCTTT.

This clonotype occurred many times. This chain joins TRBV7-8 and TRBJ1-5, with TRBD1 matching 9 bases. There are 15 residues in the CDR3. Germline-derived CDR1 and CDR2 are SGHVS and FQNEAQ. Trimming cost V 7 bases and J 4 bases; bases outside gene matches: 8. CDR3 sequence (DNA): TGTGCCAGCACACCGGGGACAGGGACAAATCAGCCCCAGCATTTT. It encodes CASTPGTGTNQPQHF.

This clonotype was seen ten or more times. The V call is TRBV12-3 or TRBV12-4, the J call TRBJ1-2; the D gene is possibly TRBD1 (5 bases). This CDR3 spans 16 amino acids. V gave up 2 bases and J gave up 4 bases, with 17 bases separating them. CDR3 sequence (DNA): TGTGCCAGCAGTTTATTGGGGCGCCGGACTCGCTATGGCTACACCTTC. It translates to CASSLLGRRTRYGYTF.

This clonotype came up many times. The rearrangement uses TRBV6-1 and TRBJ1-1; D is unresolved. The CDR3 covers 13 residues. V was shortened by 3 bases and J by 4 bases, with 9 bases between the two germline ends. Germline assignment: CDR1 MNHNS and CDR2 SASEGT. In DNA form, the CDR3 reads TGTGCCAGCAGTGAGGTGGGTTTCACTGAAGCTTTCTTT. This gives the protein CASSEVGFTEAFF.

This clonotype showed up just a few times. This chain connects TRBV20-1 to TRBJ1-6; D is unclear. The V gene's germline CDR1 is DFQATT and CDR2 SNEGSKA (reference sequence). This CDR3 spans 13 amino acids. The ends were cut back, 3 bases at V and 7 bases at J, with 10 bases in the middle. In nucleotides, the CDR3 is TGCAGTGCTAGGGCCCAGATAAATTCACCCCTCCACTTT. Its protein is CSARAQINSPLHF.

V gene TRBV5-1 combines with J gene TRBJ2-1; D is perhaps TRBD1 or TRBD2 (5 bases each). V was shortened by 0 bases and J by 9 bases, with 16 bases between the two germline ends. Germline CDR1 reads SGHRS; CDR2 reads YFSETQ. The CDR3 has 15 residues. CDR3 residues: CASSLEGTGTREQFF. In DNA, the CDR3 is TGCGCCAGCAGCTTGGAGGGGACGGGGACCCGTGAGCAGTTCTTC. Variable domain in full (rest from reference TRBV5-1 and TRBJ2-1): KAGVTQTPRYLIKTRGQQVTLSCSPISGHRSVSWYQQTPGQGLQFLFEYFSETQRNKGNFPGRFSGRQFSNSRSEMNVSTLELGDSALYLCASSLEGTGTREQFFGPGTRLTVL.

This clonotype was seen repeatedly, ten times or more. The chain couples TRBV28 to TRBJ2-5; a possible D gene is TRBD2 (5 bases). There are 14 residues in the CDR3. Trimming took 5 bases from V and 4 from J, leaving 14 bases between them. Germline lookup yields CDR1 MDHEN and CDR2 SYDVKM. The CDR3 region is CASSGSPGGETQYF. The CDR3 nucleotides are TGTGCCAGCAGTGGGTCCCCTGGAGGAGAGACCCAGTACTTC.

V and J are TRBV10-3 and TRBJ1-2; TRBD1 matches 7 bases. The CDR3 length is 13 residues. Germline assignment: CDR1 ENHRY and CDR2 SYGVKD. J gave up 4 bases and V 8 bases, and 7 bases lay outside the gene matches. The CDR3 region has the DNA TGTGCCATCTTCCAAGGGACAGTCTATGGCTACACCTTC. Amino acids: CAIFQGTVYGYTF.

The table lists this clonotype with many counts. One end of the junction does not line up with germline, which may come from a read error. The chain has TRBV7-7 and TRBJ2-5; TRBD1 matches 8 bases. CDR3 length: 14 amino acids. CDR1 and CDR2 from the germline V gene are SSHAT and FNYEAQ (reference sequence). CDR3 loop: CASSQNRGKETQYF. DNA of the CDR3: TGTGCTAGCAGCCAAAACAGGGGGAAAGAGACCCAGTACTTC. Drawing the rest from reference TRBV7-7 and TRBJ2-5, the complete variable domain is GAGVSQSPRYKVTKRGQDVTLRCDPISSHATLYWYQQALGQGPEFLTYFNYEAQPDKSGLPSDRFSAERPEGSISTLTIQRTEQRDSAMYRCASSQNRGKETQYFGPGTRLLVL.

Concerning this clonotype: The junction does not match germline at one end; this may be a read error. The V and J genes are TRBV19 and TRBJ2-2, with a tentative D call TRBD2 (5 bases). CDR1 LNHDA and CDR2 SQIVND come from the germline V gene (reference sequence). CDR3 length equals 15 residues. CDR3 loop: CASNSGQANTGEPFF. The CDR3 DNA sequence: TGTGCCAGTAATTCCGGGCAGGCGAACACCGGGGAGCCGTTTTTT.